One sample yielded the 21 T cell receptor beta chains listed below, sequenced in a study of cytotoxic CD8 clonotypes in ibrutinib-treated CLL. Measured with immunoSEQ multiplex PCR; TCRdb has only the in-frame clones, and not every one. The table shows 70,000 to 85,000 clones, with 80% occurring only once. Specimen: PBMCs, collected at disease progression, from a patient treated with ibrutinib. Receptors originate from a human donor with chronic lymphocytic leukemia.

This sequence joins TRBV12-5 and TRBJ2-7; TRBD1 matches at 7 bases. V lost 6 bases and J lost 0; bases outside the gene matches: 2. Germline V lookup: CDR1 LGHNT, CDR2 FRNRAP. This CDR3 region has 13 residues. The CDR3 region has the DNA TGTGCTAGTGGCCGGGACAGCTCCTACGAGCAGTACTTC. Amino acids: CASGRDSSYEQYF.

The chain's CDR3 is CASSKEQVREFF. As DNA, the CDR3 is TGTGCCAGCAGCAAAGAGCAGGTCCGGGAGTTCTTC. The genes are TRBV2 and TRBJ2-1, with no clear D. Trimming pared 6 bases from V and 14 bases from J, leaving 17 bases between. The CDR3 is 12 amino acids. Germline V gene sequence: CDR1 SNHLY, CDR2 FYNNEI.

This clone showed up just a few times. This rearrangement joins TRBV21-1 to TRBJ1-1. TRBV21-1 is shown as a pseudogene. The CDR3 is made up of 16 amino acids. The CDR3 region is CASSQKPARGATEAFF. CDR3 bases: TGTGCCAGCAGCCAGAAACCGGCGAGGGGGGCAACTGAAGCTTTCTTT.

This clone occurred a few times. DNA of the CDR3: TGTGCCAGCAGGGACAGGGCTGGAAACACCATATATTTT. It yields the protein CASRDRAGNTIYF. The chain employs TRBV7-6 and TRBJ1-3, with 8 positions matching TRBD1. J gave up 2 bases and V 6 bases, and 0 bases lay outside the gene matches. The germline gives CDR1 SGHVS, CDR2 FNYEAQ. This CDR3 is 13 amino acids long. Using reference TRBV7-6 and TRBJ1-3 for the parts outside the CDR3, the full variable domain is GAGVSQSPRYKVTKRGQDVALRCDPISGHVSLYWYRQALGQGPEFLTYFNYEAQQDKSGLPNDRFSAERPEGSISTLTIQRTEQRDSAMYRCASRDRAGNTIYFGEGSWLTVV.

The chain is built from TRBV25-1 and TRBJ2-7; the D is unclear. Germline loops: CDR1 MGHDK, CDR2 SYGVNS. This CDR3 comprises 15 residues. V gave up 7 bases and J gave up 3 bases, with 19 bases separating them. The CDR3 region is CASTIWEDGRYEQYF. The CDR3, as DNA: TGTGCCAGCACGATCTGGGAAGACGGCCGCTACGAGCAGTACTTC.

The chain has TRBV12-2 and TRBJ2-7; the DNA was not used to check the table's D call, TRBD2. TRBV12-2 is shown as a pseudogene. The CDR3 spans 16 residues. The CDR3, as DNA: TGTGCAAGTCGCTTAGTATCCGCAATTAGCTCCTACGAGCAGTACTTC. This translates into CASRLVSAISSYEQYF.

This clone came up a few times. At one end the junction does not follow the germline gene, possibly because of a read error. The chain has TRBV6-1 and TRBJ1-1, with D perhaps matching TRBD1 (6 bases). The CDR3 extends over 14 amino acids. Germline V gives CDR1 MNHNS, CDR2 SASEGT. Here the CDR3 DNA reads TGTGCCAGCAGTGTGGGAGGGGGGAACACTGAGGCTTTCTTT. It yields the protein CASSVGGGNTEAFF.

The chain joins TRBV27 to TRBJ2-5; 7 nucleotides line up with TRBD1. Germline CDR1 MNHEY, CDR2 SMNVEV (reference sequence). This CDR3 contains 14 residues. With 1 base clipped from V and 5 bases from J, the junction kept 4 bases outside the gene matches. The CDR3: CASSLFGTAETQYF. The CDR3 nucleotides are TGTGCCAGCAGTTTATTCGGGACAGCCGAGACCCAGTACTTC.

The chain has TRBV28 and TRBJ1-2; no firm D call. V was pared by 3 bases and J by 7 bases, with 9 bases between. Germline loops: CDR1 MDHEN, CDR2 SYDVKM. The CDR3 is 12 amino acids. The CDR3 DNA reads as TGTGCCAGCAGTTTTGTGCGAAGTGGCTACACCTTC. Amino acid sequence: CASSFVRSGYTF.

This chain connects TRBV4-2 to TRBJ1-3; 10 nucleotides line up with TRBD1. This CDR3 comprises 21 residues. Unmatched junction bases numbered 17, after V lost 2 bases and J lost 1 base. The germline gives CDR1 LGHNA, CDR2 YNFKEQ. In nucleotides, the CDR3 is TGTGCCAGCAGCCAACAGCGGATATGGGCGGACAGGGGGGAATCTGGAAACACCATATATTTT. It codes for CASSQQRIWADRGESGNTIYF.

This chain links TRBV9 with TRBJ2-2; D is unclear. Trimming took 3 bases from V and 0 from J, leaving 18 bases between them. The CDR3 is 18 amino acids. Germline values: CDR1 SGDLS, CDR2 YYNGEE. CDR3 residues: CASSARRSGHANTGELFF. DNA for the CDR3: TGTGCCAGCAGCGCCCGCCGGAGTGGCCACGCGAACACCGGGGAGCTGTTTTTT.

The chain uses TRBV5-1 and TRBJ1-3, with a possible D match to TRBD1 (6 bases). This CDR3 region has 15 residues. Trimming cost V 5 bases and J 4 bases, with 16 bases left between them. Germline CDR1 and CDR2: SGHRS and YFSETQ. The CDR3, as DNA: TGCGCCAGCAGAGCGACAGGAACGCGCGGAAACACCATATATTTT. As protein: CASRATGTRGNTIYF.

The rearrangement uses TRBV7-3 and TRBJ2-7; the D gene is possibly TRBD2 (6 bases). Germline loops: CDR1 SGHTA, CDR2 FQGTGA. The CDR3 length is 13 residues. V was shortened by 1 base and J by 6 bases, with 10 bases between the two germline ends. CDR3 in amino acids: CASSLNREFEQYF. CDR3 nucleotides: TGTGCCAGCAGCTTAAATCGGGAGTTCGAGCAGTACTTC.

This clone showed up just a few times. The V call is TRBV14, the J call TRBJ1-2; D remains unclear. Trimming took off 2 bases at V and 3 bases at J, with 10 bases between the two ends. Per the germline V gene, CDR1 is SGHDN and CDR2 is FVKESK. CDR3 length equals 14 residues. CDR3 loop: CASSQSPRYYGYTF. The CDR3 DNA sequence: TGTGCCAGCAGCCAATCCCCAAGGTACTATGGCTACACCTTC.

This clone occurred a few times. The chain links TRBV7-8 to TRBJ2-7; D is perhaps TRBD1 or TRBD2 (6 bases each). CDR1 and CDR2 (germline): SGHVS, FQNEAQ. V was cut by 0 bases and J by 0 bases, with 9 bases left in between. The CDR3 loop spans 15 amino acids. The CDR3 here is CASSLAGGNSYEQYF. Here the CDR3 DNA reads TGTGCCAGCAGCTTAGCAGGGGGGAACTCCTACGAGCAGTACTTC.

Only one count was recorded for this clone. The V and J genes are TRBV6-5 and TRBJ1-2; perhaps TRBD1 as D (5 bases). Trimming left V 4 bases short and J 0 bases short, with 9 bases between. This CDR3 is 14 amino acids long. Germline assignment: CDR1 MNHEY and CDR2 SVGAGI. CDR3 DNA sequence: TGTGCCAGCAGTTCTGACAGAACTAACTATGGCTACACCTTC. Translating gives CASSSDRTNYGYTF.

V usage is TRBV10-3 and J usage is TRBJ1-2; 10 nucleotides agree with TRBD1. CDR3 length: 13 residues. CDR1 and CDR2 (germline): ENHRY, SYGVKD. Trimming at V came to 7 bases and at J to 8 bases, leaving 7 bases not matched to a gene. CDR3 in DNA: TGTGCCATCAATAGACAGGGGGCAAAAGGCTACACCTTC. As protein: CAINRQGAKGYTF.

The chain couples TRBV18 to TRBJ2-1; 8 positions agree with TRBD1. This CDR3 is built from 14 residues. Trimming removed 3 bases from V and 5 bases from J; junction bases left unmatched: 3. CDR1 and CDR2 from the germline V gene are KGHSH and LQKENI. CDR3 in DNA: TGTGCCAGCTCACCGGACAGGGTTAACAATGAGCAGTTCTTC. Its protein is CASSPDRVNNEQFF. Full variable domain (outside the CDR3, taken from reference TRBV18 and TRBJ2-1): NAGVMQNPRHLVRRRGQEARLRCSPMKGHSHVYWYRQLPEEGLKFMVYLQKENIIDESGMPKERFSAEFPKEGPSILRIQQVVRGDSAAYFCASSPDRVNNEQFFGPGTRLTVL.

This clone turned up a few times. The chain employs TRBV28 and TRBJ1-1, with unresolved D. Trimming removed 7 bases from V and 4 bases from J, with 22 bases in between. The CDR3 consists of 16 residues. Germline loops: CDR1 MDHEN, CDR2 SYDVKM. CDR3 coding DNA: TGTGCCAGCAATACCCATCAAATCGCGGTTGGCACTGAAGCTTTCTTT. The encoded protein is CASNTHQIAVGTEAFF. The full variable domain, rest sourced from reference TRBV28 and TRBJ1-1, is DVKVTQSSRYLVKRTGEKVFLECVQDMDHENMFWYRQDPGLGLRLIYFSYDVKMKEKGDIPEGYSVSREKKERFSLILESASTNQTSMYLCASNTHQIAVGTEAFFGQGTRLTVV.

This clone appeared a few times. This chain links TRBV4-2 with TRBJ1-5; D is possibly TRBD1 (6 bases). The CDR3 length is 16 residues. Germline loops: CDR1 LGHNA, CDR2 YNFKEQ. With 4 bases removed from V and 4 bases from J, the gap between germline ends came to 17 bases. The CDR3 DNA follows: TGTGCCAGCAGCCTTTTTCAACGGGACATAAATCAGCCCCAGCATTTT. It is translated as CASSLFQRDINQPQHF.

This clone occurred a few times. The V and J genes are TRBV21-1 and TRBJ2-2; the table's D gene call, TRBD1, was not cross checked with the DNA. TRBV21-1 is a known pseudogene. The CDR3 spans 13 residues. The CDR3 loop is CASSKQATGELFF. For the CDR3, the DNA is TGTGCCAGCAGCAAACAGGCTACCGGGGAGCTGTTTTTT.